The 18 T cell receptor beta chains below come from one sample, sequenced in a study of PD-1 blockade in classical Hodgkin lymphoma. Every patient relapsed after autologous stem cell transplantation, and brentuximab vedotin exposure varied. Libraries were prepared by immunoSEQ multiplex PCR; TCRdb keeps only in-frame clonotypes and omits some of them. The table has some 20,000 clones, roughly 78% seen once; the top ten hold roughly 16%. This sample comprised peripheral blood mononuclear cells (PBMCs), obtained before the second cycle of nivolumab. All receptors derive from a human donor with classical Hodgkin lymphoma.

V and J are TRBV11-2 and TRBJ1-5; D is perhaps TRBD1 (6 bases). The V gene's germline CDR1 is SGHAT and CDR2 FQNNGV. V was pared by 0 bases and J by 5 bases, with 11 bases between. CDR3 length: 15 residues. CDR3 protein: CASSLDRGGDQPQHF. The CDR3 nucleotides read TGTGCCAGCAGCTTAGATCGGGGGGGCGATCAGCCCCAGCATTTT.

As DNA, the CDR3 is TGTGCCAGCTCACCATCCACCCCGCAGGAGAATTCACCCCTCCACTTT. Translation: CASSPSTPQENSPLHF. This chain connects TRBV18 to TRBJ1-6; D unclear. Germline CDR1 KGHSH, CDR2 LQKENI. V gave up 2 bases and J gave up 7 bases, with 15 bases separating them. CDR3 length equals 16 residues. Full variable domain (remainder filled in from reference TRBV18 and TRBJ1-6): NAGVMQNPRHLVRRRGQEARLRCSPMKGHSHVYWYRQLPEEGLKFMVYLQKENIIDESGMPKERFSAEFPKEGPSILRIQQVVRGDSAAYFCASSPSTPQENSPLHFGNGTRLTVT.

To note about this clone: One junction end does not reproduce the germline sequence, and a read error may be involved. The chain joins TRBV5-4 to TRBJ1-1; 7 bases are shared with TRBD1. The germline CDR1 and CDR2 sequences are SGHNT and YYREEE (reference sequence). This CDR3 has 15 residues. CDR3 region: CASSQVAGGNTEAFF. The CDR3 DNA reads as TGCGCCAGCAGCCAAGTCGCAGGGGGGAACACTGAAGCTTTCTTT.

The gene calls are TRBV4-2 and TRBJ1-5; D is uncertain. The CDR3 has 13 residues. CDR1 is LGHNA and CDR2 is YNFKEQ in the germline V gene. The V end lost 0 bases, the J end lost 5 bases, and 5 bases lay between the germline ends. The CDR3 DNA follows: TGTGCCAGCAGCCAAGAAGTCGATCAGCCCCAGCATTTT. Its translation: CASSQEVDQPQHF.

This clone has a single count. J is TRBJ2-3 and V is TRBV23-1; TRBD2 matches 8 bases. TRBV23-1 is an open reading frame whose function is uncertain. The CDR3 sequence is 19 residues long. V shed 0 bases and J 4 bases; nucleotides not matched to a gene: 15. CDR3 coding DNA: TGCGCCAGCAGTCAATCGCGGCAGGGGAAGCGGGAGACTGCAGATACGCAGTATTTT. The encoded protein is CASSQSRQGKRETADTQYF.

The gene calls are TRBV15 and TRBJ1-4; D call uncertain. The CDR3 covers 12 residues. V shed 1 base and J shed 8 bases, with 5 bases lying between them. Germline CDR1 and CDR2: LNHNV and YYDKDF (reference sequence). This chain's CDR3 is CATSRVSEKLFF. The CDR3, as DNA: TGTGCCACCAGCAGAGTATCAGAAAAACTGTTTTTT.

The chain links TRBV19 to TRBJ1-6; tentative D call: TRBD1 (6 bases). The CDR3 sequence is 12 residues long. Trimming removed 7 bases at V and 9 bases at J, with 10 bases between. The germline gives CDR1 LNHDA, CDR2 SQIVND (reference sequence). CDR3: CASNTGLSPLHF. The CDR3 DNA follows: TGTGCCAGTAATACAGGGCTTTCACCCCTCCACTTT.

The rearrangement uses TRBV2 and TRBJ2-7, with 9 bases identical to TRBD2. V shed 2 bases, J shed 5 bases, and the junction held 19 bases outside the gene matches. The CDR3 totals 19 residues. Germline V lookup: CDR1 SNHLY, CDR2 FYNNEI. In DNA, the CDR3 is TGTGCCAGCAGTGAATCTCAGGCTAGCGGGACCCGGGGGTTTCACGAGCAGTACTTC. Translating gives CASSESQASGTRGFHEQYF.

The rearrangement links TRBV6-6 to TRBJ2-1; 8 bases fit TRBD1. V dropped 6 bases and J dropped 7; count of bases not matched to a gene: 5. Per the germline V gene, CDR1 is MNHNY and CDR2 is SVGAGI (reference sequence). This CDR3 is built from 13 residues. In DNA, the CDR3 is TGTGCCAGCAGCGACAGACAGGGGAATGAGCAGTTCTTC. It yields the protein CASSDRQGNEQFF.

The rearrangement links TRBV27 to TRBJ1-2, with 8 nucleotides matching TRBD1. The CDR3 loop spans 13 amino acids. Germline V gene lookup returns CDR1 MNHEY and CDR2 SMNVEV (reference sequence). V shed 3 bases and J 8 bases; nucleotides not matched to a gene: 5. In nucleotides, the CDR3 is TGTGCCAGCAGTTTGGACAGGGCCTTCGGCTACACCTTC. Translation gives CASSLDRAFGYTF.

The CDR3 nucleotides are TGCAGCGCCCTCCAAAGCGATACGCAGTATTTT. Translating gives CSALQSDTQYF. The rearrangement links TRBV29-1 to TRBJ2-3; unclear D gene. CDR1 is SQVTM, CDR2 ANQGSEA, per germline. Trimming took off 7 bases at V and 6 bases at J, with 11 bases between the two ends. This CDR3 region has 11 residues.

A single count supports this clone. CDR3 sequence reads: CASSGASGGATDTQYF. The CDR3 DNA reads as TGTGCCAGCAGTGGGGCTAGCGGGGGGGCCACAGATACGCAGTATTTT. The V gene is TRBV6-1, the J gene TRBJ2-3; TRBD2 agrees at 12 bases. V gave up 4 bases and J gave up 2 bases; unmatched junction bases: 4. The CDR3 has 16 amino acids. The germline V gene has CDR1 MNHNS and CDR2 SASEGT.

This clone was detected only a few times. This chain links TRBV6-1 with TRBJ2-3; D may be TRBD1 (6 bases). The CDR3 is 16 amino acids. Trimming took off 2 bases at V and 0 bases at J, with 12 bases between the two ends. CDR1 and CDR2 (germline): MNHNS, SASEGT. The CDR3 DNA is TGTGCCAGCAGTGAACGGACGAGGGGGAGCACAGATACGCAGTATTTT. Translation gives CASSERTRGSTDTQYF.

This clone was seen more than once but under ten times. The chain recombines TRBV7-2 with TRBJ1-5; D perhaps matches TRBD1 (6 bases). Germline values: CDR1 SGHTA, CDR2 FQGNSA. The V gene lost 8 bases and the J gene lost 5 bases, with 13 bases spanning the gap. This CDR3 is built from 13 residues. The CDR3: CASGRSGDQPQHF. The DNA for the CDR3 is TGTGCCAGCGGGAGATCAGGGGATCAGCCCCAGCATTTT.

The chain carries TRBV6-5 and TRBJ1-4; tentatively, D is TRBD1 (6 bases). In germline, CDR1 is MNHEY, CDR2 SVGAGI. CDR3 length: 15 amino acids. V was trimmed by 6 bases and J by 8 bases, leaving 19 bases between them. CDR3 protein: CASSTPTGMGEKLFF. The CDR3 DNA follows: TGTGCCAGCAGCACCCCAACAGGGATGGGGGAAAAACTGTTTTTT.

This clone is a singleton in its sample. The CDR3 DNA sequence: TGTGCCAGTAGGTTGCTGGGTCCGGGCACTGAAGCTTTCTTT. This encodes CASRLLGPGTEAFF. The chain links TRBV19 to TRBJ1-1; D remains unclear. This CDR3 has 14 amino acids. Trimming removed 6 bases at V and 4 bases at J, with 15 bases between. Germline V lookup: CDR1 LNHDA, CDR2 SQIVND (reference sequence).

The rearrangement joins TRBV12-5 to TRBJ2-7; no firm D call. Per the germline V gene, CDR1 is LGHNT and CDR2 is FRNRAP. There are 15 residues in the CDR3. V shed 0 bases and J shed 3 bases, with 12 bases lying between them. CDR3 protein: CASGLVPAPRYEQYF. Written as DNA, the CDR3 is TGTGCTAGTGGTTTGGTCCCAGCACCCCGCTACGAGCAGTACTTC.

This clone was seen a single time. CDR3 in amino acids: CASSAGLGSSYEQYF. CDR3 sequence (DNA): TGCGCCAGCAGCGCGGGACTGGGGAGCTCCTACGAGCAGTACTTC. The gene calls are TRBV4-3 and TRBJ2-7; D perhaps matches TRBD2 (6 bases). The CDR3 length is 15 residues. The germline V and J ends were trimmed by 5 bases and 0 bases, with 14 bases remaining between them. Germline V gene lookup returns CDR1 LGHNA and CDR2 YSLEER.